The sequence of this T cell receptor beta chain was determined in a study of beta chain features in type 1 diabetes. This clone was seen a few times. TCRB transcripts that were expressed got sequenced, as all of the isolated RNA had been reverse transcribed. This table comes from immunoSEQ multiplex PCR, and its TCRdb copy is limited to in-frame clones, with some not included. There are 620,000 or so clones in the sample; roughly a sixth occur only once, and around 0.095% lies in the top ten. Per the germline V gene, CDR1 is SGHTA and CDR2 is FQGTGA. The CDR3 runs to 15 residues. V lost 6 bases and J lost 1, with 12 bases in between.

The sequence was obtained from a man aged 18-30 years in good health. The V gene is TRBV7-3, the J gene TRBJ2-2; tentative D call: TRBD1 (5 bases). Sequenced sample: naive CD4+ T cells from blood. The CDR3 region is CASSLDIRNTGELFF. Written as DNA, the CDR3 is TGTGCCAGCAGTTTGGACATTCGGAACACCGGGGAGCTGTTTTTT.